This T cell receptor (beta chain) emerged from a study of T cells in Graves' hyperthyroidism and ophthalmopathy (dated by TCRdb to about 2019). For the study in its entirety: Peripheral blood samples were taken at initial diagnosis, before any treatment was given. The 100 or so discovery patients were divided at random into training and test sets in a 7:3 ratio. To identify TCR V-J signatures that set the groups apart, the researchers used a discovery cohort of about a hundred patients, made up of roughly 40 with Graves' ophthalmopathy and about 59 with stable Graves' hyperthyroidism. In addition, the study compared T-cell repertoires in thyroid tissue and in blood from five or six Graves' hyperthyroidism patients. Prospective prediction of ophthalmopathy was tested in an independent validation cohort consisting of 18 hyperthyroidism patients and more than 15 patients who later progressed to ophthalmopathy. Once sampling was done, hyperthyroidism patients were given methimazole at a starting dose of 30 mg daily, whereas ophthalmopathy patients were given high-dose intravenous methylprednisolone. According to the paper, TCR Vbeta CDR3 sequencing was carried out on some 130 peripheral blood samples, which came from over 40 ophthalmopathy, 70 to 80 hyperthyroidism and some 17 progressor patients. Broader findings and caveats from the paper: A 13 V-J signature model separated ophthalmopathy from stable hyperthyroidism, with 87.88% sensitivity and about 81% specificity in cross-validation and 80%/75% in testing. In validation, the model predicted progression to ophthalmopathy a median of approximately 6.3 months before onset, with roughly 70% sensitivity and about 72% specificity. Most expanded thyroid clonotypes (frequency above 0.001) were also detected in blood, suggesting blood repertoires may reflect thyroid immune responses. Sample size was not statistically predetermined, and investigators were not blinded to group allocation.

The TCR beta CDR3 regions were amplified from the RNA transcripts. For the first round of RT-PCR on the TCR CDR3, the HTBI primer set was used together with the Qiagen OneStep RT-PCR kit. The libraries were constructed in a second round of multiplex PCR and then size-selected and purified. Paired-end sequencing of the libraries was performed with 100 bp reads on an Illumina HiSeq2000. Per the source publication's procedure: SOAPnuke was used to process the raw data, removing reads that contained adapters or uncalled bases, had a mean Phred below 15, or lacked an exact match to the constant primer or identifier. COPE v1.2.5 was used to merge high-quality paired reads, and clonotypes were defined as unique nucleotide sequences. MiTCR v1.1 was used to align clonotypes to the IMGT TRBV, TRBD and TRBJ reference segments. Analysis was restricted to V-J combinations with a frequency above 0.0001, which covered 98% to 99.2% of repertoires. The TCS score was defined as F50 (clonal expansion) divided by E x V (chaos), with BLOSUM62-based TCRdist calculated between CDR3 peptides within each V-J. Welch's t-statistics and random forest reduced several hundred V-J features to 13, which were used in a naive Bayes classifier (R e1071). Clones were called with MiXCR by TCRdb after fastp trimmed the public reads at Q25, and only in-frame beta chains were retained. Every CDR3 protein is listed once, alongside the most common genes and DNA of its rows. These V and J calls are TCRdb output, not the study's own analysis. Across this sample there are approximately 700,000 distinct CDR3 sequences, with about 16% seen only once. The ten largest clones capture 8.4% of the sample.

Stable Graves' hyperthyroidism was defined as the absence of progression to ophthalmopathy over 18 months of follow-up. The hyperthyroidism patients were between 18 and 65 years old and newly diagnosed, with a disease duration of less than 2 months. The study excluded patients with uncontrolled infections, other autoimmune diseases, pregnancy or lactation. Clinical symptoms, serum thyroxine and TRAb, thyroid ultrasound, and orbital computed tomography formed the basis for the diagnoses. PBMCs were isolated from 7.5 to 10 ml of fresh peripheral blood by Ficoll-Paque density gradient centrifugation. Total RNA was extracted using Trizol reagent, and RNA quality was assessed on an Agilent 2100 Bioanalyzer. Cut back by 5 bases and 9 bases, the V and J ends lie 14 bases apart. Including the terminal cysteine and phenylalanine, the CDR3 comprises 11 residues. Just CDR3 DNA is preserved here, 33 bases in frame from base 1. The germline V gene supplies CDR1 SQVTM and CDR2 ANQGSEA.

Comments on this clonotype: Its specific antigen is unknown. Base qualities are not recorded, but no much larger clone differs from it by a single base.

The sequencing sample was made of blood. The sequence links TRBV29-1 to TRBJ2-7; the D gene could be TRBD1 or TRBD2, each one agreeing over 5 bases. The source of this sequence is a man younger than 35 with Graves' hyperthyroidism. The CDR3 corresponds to CSVSTGRGQYF. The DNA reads TGCAGCGTTAGTACGGGGCGCGGGCAGTACTTC.